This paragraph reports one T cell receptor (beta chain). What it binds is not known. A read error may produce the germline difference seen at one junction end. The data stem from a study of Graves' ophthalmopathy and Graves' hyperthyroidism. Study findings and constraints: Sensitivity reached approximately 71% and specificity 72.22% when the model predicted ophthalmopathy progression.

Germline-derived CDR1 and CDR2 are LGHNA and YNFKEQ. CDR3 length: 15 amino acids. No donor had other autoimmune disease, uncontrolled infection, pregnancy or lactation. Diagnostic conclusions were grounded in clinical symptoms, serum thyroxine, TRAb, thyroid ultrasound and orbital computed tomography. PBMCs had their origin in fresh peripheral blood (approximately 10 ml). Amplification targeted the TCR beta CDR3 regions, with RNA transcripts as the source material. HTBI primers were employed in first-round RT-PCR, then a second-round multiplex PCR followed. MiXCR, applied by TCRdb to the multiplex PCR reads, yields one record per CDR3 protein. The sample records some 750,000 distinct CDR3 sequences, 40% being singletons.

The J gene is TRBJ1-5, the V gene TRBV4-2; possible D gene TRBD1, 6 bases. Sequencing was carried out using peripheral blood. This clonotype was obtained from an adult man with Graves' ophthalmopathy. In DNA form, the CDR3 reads TGTGCCAGCAGCCCTAGAGGGGGTAGCGATCAGCCCCAGCATTTT. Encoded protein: CASSPRGGSDQPQHF.